The 15 T cell receptor beta chains below were found in one sample sequenced in a study of T cell repertoires in cytomegalovirus infection. MiXCR, applied by TCRdb to the reads, yields one record per CDR3 protein. The top ten clones hold around 11% of a sample with 830,000 or so distinct CDR3 sequences, 30% to 35% of them seen once. The antigens of these receptors remain unknown. Sequencing was performed on cultured CD8+ T cells from PBMCs, taken from culture after CMV antigen stimulation. The receptors come from a human donor in good health (CMV status not recorded). Some clones in this sample may be carry-over from other donors' samples.

This clonotype was recorded a few times. The genes are TRBV12-3 or TRBV12-4 and TRBJ2-3; D not resolved. This CDR3 region has 13 residues. V was trimmed by 2 bases and J by 2 bases, leaving 5 bases between them. The CDR3 DNA is TGTGCCAGCAGTTTACTAGTCACAGATACGCAGTATTTT. Translating it yields CASSLLVTDTQYF.

This clonotype was seen a handful of times. V gene TRBV10-3 combines with J gene TRBJ1-1; D possibly corresponds to TRBD1 (5 bases). The CDR3 runs to 13 residues. Trimming stripped 6 bases from V and 1 base from J, with 9 bases between. The germline CDR1 and CDR2 sequences are ENHRY and SYGVKD. The CDR3 sequence: CAIRTVENTEAFF. In nucleotides, the CDR3 is TGTGCCATCAGGACAGTAGAGAACACTGAAGCTTTCTTT.

As regards this clonotype: Being one base from a much bigger clone, this may be a read error. V and J are TRBV7-2 and TRBJ1-1, with no clear D. Trimming cost V 0 bases and J 5 bases, with 13 bases left between them. This CDR3 has 15 residues. Germline-derived CDR1 and CDR2 are SGHTA and FQGNSA. CDR3 protein: CASSLARGENTEAFF. CDR3 in DNA: TGTGCCAGCAGCTTAGCGCGAGGAGAGAATACTGAAGCTTTCTTT. The complete variable domain, with remaining parts taken from reference TRBV7-2 and TRBJ1-1, reads GAGVSQSPSNKVTEKGKDVELRCDPISGHTALYWYRQSLGQGLEFLIYFQGNSAPDKSGLPSDRFSAERTGGSVSTLTIQRTQQEDSAVYLCASSLARGENTEAFFGQGTRLTVV.

As concerns this clonotype: At one boundary the junction diverges from the germline segment, which might be a read error. The chain recombines TRBV14 with TRBJ2-6; 7 nucleotides line up with TRBD1. The CDR3 covers 21 residues. The germline gives CDR1 SGHDN, CDR2 FVKESK. CDR3 DNA: TGTGCCAGCAGCCAAGATCTGGTTGCGACAGGGAAGCTCTCTGCGGCCAGCGTCCTGACTTTC. Amino acids: CASSQDLVATGKLSAASVLTF.

V gene TRBV27 combines with J gene TRBJ1-1; maybe TRBD1 (6 bases). This CDR3 is built from 18 residues. Germline CDR1 is MNHEY and CDR2 is SMNVEV (reference sequence). The V gene lost 1 base and the J gene lost 4 bases, with 22 bases spanning the gap. For the CDR3, the DNA is TGTGCCAGCAGTTTATTCTACCCGCCCAGGGGACTGGGCACTGAAGCTTTCTTT. It is translated as CASSLFYPPRGLGTEAFF.

The rearrangement uses TRBV27 and TRBJ2-1; 11 bases are a match to TRBD2. Germline V lookup: CDR1 MNHEY, CDR2 SMNVEV (reference sequence). V lost 6 bases and J lost 4; bases outside the gene matches: 11. The CDR3 has 17 amino acids. CDR3 bases: TGTGCCAGCAGCTTACTAGCGGGGGCCGGGGGATACAATGAGCAGTTCTTC. Residues: CASSLLAGAGGYNEQFF.

The chain links TRBV12-3 or TRBV12-4 to TRBJ2-7; D unresolved. The V end lost 0 bases, the J end lost 7 bases, and 16 bases lay between the germline ends. CDR3 length equals 15 residues. The CDR3 sequence: CASSLAPWGSGEQYV. In nucleotides, the CDR3 is TGTGCCAGCAGTTTAGCGCCCTGGGGTTCTGGAGAGCAGTACGTC.

V usage is TRBV19 and J usage is TRBJ2-2; D perhaps matches TRBD1 (6 bases). The ends were cut back, 10 bases at V and 0 bases at J, with 9 bases in the middle. Germline loops: CDR1 LNHDA, CDR2 SQIVND (reference sequence). This CDR3 contains 13 residues. The CDR3 here is CAIRTANTGELFF. The CDR3 DNA is TGTGCCATCAGGACAGCGAACACCGGGGAGCTGTTTTTT. The variable domain in full, with the rest retrieved from reference TRBV19 and TRBJ2-2, is DGGITQSPKYLFRKEGQNVTLSCEQNLNHDAMYWYRQDPGQGLRLIYYSQIVNDFQKGDIAEGYSVSREKKESFPLTVTSAQKNPTAFYLCAIRTANTGELFFGEGSRLTVL.

This clonotype came up a few times. The chain uses TRBV7-6 and TRBJ1-1; 8 bases line up with TRBD1. The junction had 8 bases not matched to a gene; V was cut back by 5 bases and J by 3 bases. Germline V gene data show CDR1 as SGHVS and CDR2 as FNYEAQ. The CDR3 spans 15 residues. The CDR3 reads CASSPKQGVDTEAFF. The DNA for the CDR3 is TGTGCCAGCAGCCCAAAACAGGGGGTAGACACTGAAGCTTTCTTT.

This chain joins TRBV15 and TRBJ2-5; TRBD2 is a possible D gene (6 bases). The germline V and J ends were trimmed by 2 bases and 1 base, with 11 bases remaining between them. Germline V gene lookup returns CDR1 LNHNV and CDR2 YYDKDF (reference sequence). This CDR3 contains 15 residues. This chain's CDR3 is CATSRSRGTQETQYF. DNA for the CDR3: TGTGCCACCAGCAGATCGCGGGGAACCCAAGAGACCCAGTACTTC.

This sequence joins TRBV6-1 and TRBJ2-5; D is uncertain. V lost 5 bases and J lost 5, with 15 bases in between. Per the germline V gene, CDR1 is MNHNS and CDR2 is SASEGT. The CDR3 has 14 residues. The CDR3 spells CASSSDGGPETQYF. In DNA form, the CDR3 reads TGTGCCAGCAGTTCCGACGGTGGCCCGGAGACCCAGTACTTC.

The chain is built from TRBV28 and TRBJ2-7, with 7 positions matching TRBD2. Germline loops: CDR1 MDHEN, CDR2 SYDVKM. V gave up 5 bases and J gave up 4 bases; unmatched junction bases: 11. The CDR3 has 15 residues. CDR3 in amino acids: CASSPARDYFYEQYV. DNA for the CDR3: TGTGCCAGCAGTCCGGCCCGGGACTATTTTTACGAGCAGTACGTC.

The table lists this clonotype with a few counts. This rearrangement joins TRBV3-1 to TRBJ2-5, with 7 bases lining up with TRBD2. The J segment lost 0 bases and the V segment lost 0 bases, leaving 7 bases of the junction unmatched. The CDR3 totals 17 residues. Germline V gives CDR1 LGHDT, CDR2 YNNKEL (reference sequence). The DNA of the CDR3 is TGTGCCAGCAGCCAAGACCGGAGCGGGGTCTACCAAGAGACCCAGTACTTC. It is translated as CASSQDRSGVYQETQYF.

This clonotype occurred a few times. At one end, the junction sequence differs from germline, possibly due to a read error. The V call is TRBV11-2, the J call TRBJ2-5; 11 bases match TRBD1. Per germline, CDR1 SGHAT and CDR2 FQNNGV. The CDR3 is made up of 18 amino acids. DNA for the CDR3: TGTGCCAGCAGTGATCCGGACAGGGGGCGATCCGCATTAGAGGCCCAGTACTTC. It codes for CASSDPDRGRSALEAQYF.

This clonotype was seen a few times. V and J are TRBV2 and TRBJ1-1; tentative D call: TRBD1 (5 bases). Germline loops: CDR1 SNHLY, CDR2 FYNNEI. Deletions cut 6 bases from V and 1 base from J, with 6 bases between. This CDR3 contains 12 residues. CDR3 residues: CASRGTNTEAFF. The CDR3 DNA reads as TGTGCCAGCAGAGGGACGAACACTGAAGCTTTCTTT.